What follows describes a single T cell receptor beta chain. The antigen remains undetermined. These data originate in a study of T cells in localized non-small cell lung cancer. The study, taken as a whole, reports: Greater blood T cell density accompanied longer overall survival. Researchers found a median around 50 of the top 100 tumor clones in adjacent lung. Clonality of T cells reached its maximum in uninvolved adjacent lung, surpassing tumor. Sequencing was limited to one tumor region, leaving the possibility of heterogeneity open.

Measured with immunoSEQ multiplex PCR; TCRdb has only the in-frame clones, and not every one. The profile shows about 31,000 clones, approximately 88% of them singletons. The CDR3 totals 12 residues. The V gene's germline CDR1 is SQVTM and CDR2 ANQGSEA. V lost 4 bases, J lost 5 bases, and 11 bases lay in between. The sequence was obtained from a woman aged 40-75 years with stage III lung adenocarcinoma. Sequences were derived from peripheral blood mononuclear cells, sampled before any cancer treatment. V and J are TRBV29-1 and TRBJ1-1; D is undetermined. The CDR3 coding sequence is TGCAGCGTTGGAGGGTCGGGGACTGAAGCTTTCTTT. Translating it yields CSVGGSGTEAFF.